The clone carrying this TCR beta chain has only one observation. This may stem from a read error, because a much larger clone lies one nucleotide away. The source of the sample is a study of tumor-infiltrating lymphocytes in primary liver carcinoma. Across the whole study: Surgeons treated the primary liver carcinoma of the patients by surgical resection. The patients comprised men and women between the ages of 30 and 69 years.

A constant-region primer served to make TCR beta cDNA from approximately 490 ng total RNA. Nested multiplex PCR, run for three rounds with slightly modified ARM-PCR, yielded TCR beta libraries. TCRdb analysed the multiplex PCR reads with MiXCR anew, one entry per CDR3 protein. The table includes just over 300,000 distinct CDR3 sequences, about 50% detected once. Researchers drew blood RNA from unsorted whole blood and extracted germline DNA as well. Sequenced: peripheral blood. The clonotype originates from a woman aged 25 to 45 with primary liver carcinoma and hepatitis B virus infection.

CDR3 DNA sequence: TGTGCCATCAGTTCCCTCAATCAGCCCCAGCATTTT. This translates into CAISSLNQPQHF. The V and J genes are TRBV6-5 and TRBJ1-5; no clear D. CDR3 length: 12 residues. From germline, CDR1 is MNHEY and CDR2 SVGAGI.